The 7 T cell receptor beta chains given below trace back to one sample, sequenced in a study of blood T cell repertoires in COVID-19. Method: immunoSEQ multiplex PCR; TCRdb's copy keeps in-frame clones and lacks some. The sample lists 200,000 to 250,000 clones, 80% to 90% occurring once. Sequencing used peripheral blood. The receptors here all came from a woman in her fifties or sixties with acute or convalescent COVID-19.

Details on this clone: Within the sample, other DNA sequences also encode this same CDR3. The V and J genes are TRBV6-2 or TRBV6-3 and TRBJ1-1; tentative D call: TRBD1 (5 bases). The CDR3 has 14 amino acids. V was trimmed by 2 bases and J by 1 base, leaving 8 bases between them. Germline CDR1 is MNHEY and CDR2 is SVGEGT. CDR3 DNA sequence: TGTGCCAGCAGTTACCCCACAGGGAACACTGAAGCTTTCTTT. Encoded protein: CASSYPTGNTEAFF.

This chain connects TRBV19 to TRBJ1-1; weak D call: TRBD1 (5 bases). Deletions cut 7 bases from V and 6 bases from J, with 15 bases between. The germline V gene has CDR1 LNHDA and CDR2 SQIVND (reference sequence). The CDR3 is made up of 13 amino acids. CDR3 residues: CASKGPGGAEAFF. The CDR3 DNA follows: TGTGCCAGTAAAGGACCGGGGGGAGCTGAAGCTTTCTTT. Full variable domain (remainder filled in from reference TRBV19 and TRBJ1-1): DGGITQSPKYLFRKEGQNVTLSCEQNLNHDAMYWYRQDPGQGLRLIYYSQIVNDFQKGDIAEGYSVSREKKESFPLTVTSAQKNPTAFYLCASKGPGGAEAFFGQGTRLTVV.

CDR3 region: CASSSFTGSTDTQYF. CDR3 in DNA: TGTGCCAGCAGCTCGTTTACCGGGAGCACAGATACGCAGTATTTT. The chain has TRBV9 and TRBJ2-3; D uncertain. Germline V gene sequence: CDR1 SGDLS, CDR2 YYNGEE. V was clipped by 4 bases and J by 0 bases, with 12 bases between them. The CDR3 loop spans 15 amino acids.

The chain recombines TRBV19 with TRBJ1-5; TRBD1 aligns across 8 bases. The germline V gene encodes CDR1 LNHDA and CDR2 SQIVND (reference sequence). This CDR3 region has 15 residues. V trimming: 10 bases; J trimming: 8 bases; junction bases outside the gene matches: 16. The CDR3 sequence: CATSGTGGGTEPQHF. In DNA form, the CDR3 reads TGTGCCACCTCCGGGACAGGTGGGGGAACGGAGCCCCAGCATTTT.

The V and J genes are TRBV7-2 and TRBJ2-1; 7 bases map to TRBD2. Germline V gene lookup returns CDR1 SGHTA and CDR2 FQGNSA. J was trimmed by 10 bases and V by 5 bases; bases with no gene match: 17. The CDR3 is made up of 16 amino acids. In DNA form, the CDR3 reads TGTGCCAGCAGCGCTCCGGGACTATCACCTCTGAAGGAGCAGTTCTTC. It is translated as CASSAPGLSPLKEQFF.

This rearrangement joins TRBV4-1 to TRBJ1-6; D is ambiguous. This CDR3 comprises 16 residues. V gave up 1 base and J gave up 6 bases, with 13 bases separating them. CDR1 is MGHRA, CDR2 YSYEKL, per germline. In DNA form, the CDR3 reads TGCGCCAGCAGCCAAGTGGGCACAACCACTAATTCACCCCTCCACTTT. This translates into CASSQVGTTTNSPLHF.

CDR3 amino acids: CASSPQSDYNEQFF. The CDR3 coding sequence is TGTGCCAGCAGCCCCCAAAGCGACTACAATGAGCAGTTCTTC. The V call is TRBV6-4, the J call TRBJ2-1; D is unclear. The V gene lost 6 bases and the J gene lost 3 bases, with 12 bases spanning the gap. Per germline, CDR1 MRHNA and CDR2 SNTAGT. The CDR3 consists of 14 residues.